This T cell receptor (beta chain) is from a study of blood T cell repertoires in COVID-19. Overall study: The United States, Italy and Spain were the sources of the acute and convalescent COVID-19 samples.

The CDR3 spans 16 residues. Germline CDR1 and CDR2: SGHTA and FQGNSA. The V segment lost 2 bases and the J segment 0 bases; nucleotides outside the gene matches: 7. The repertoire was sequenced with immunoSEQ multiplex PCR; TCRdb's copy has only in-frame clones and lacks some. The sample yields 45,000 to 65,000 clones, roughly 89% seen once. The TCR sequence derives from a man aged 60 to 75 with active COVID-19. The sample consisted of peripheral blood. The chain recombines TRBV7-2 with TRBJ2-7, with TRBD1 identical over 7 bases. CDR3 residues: CASSLMRGLLSYEQYF. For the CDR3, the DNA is TGTGCCAGCAGCTTAATGAGGGGGCTTCTCTCCTACGAGCAGTACTTC.